These 2 T cell receptor beta chains came from one sample sequenced in a study of T cell responses to AZD1222 COVID-19 vaccine. Clones were sequenced by immunoSEQ multiplex PCR, and TCRdb holds only the in-frame ones, with some missing. Of approximately 140,000 clones listed, approximately 87% are singletons. This sample comprised peripheral blood, obtained 28 days after the second AZD1222 dose. The receptors derive from an adult who received the AZD1222 COVID-19 vaccine.

This clone was counted only a few times. The V and J genes are TRBV3-1 (or the pseudogene TRBV3-2) and TRBJ2-1; 9 bases are a match to TRBD1. The CDR3 has 14 residues. CDR1 and CDR2 from the germline V gene are LGHDT and YNNKEL (reference sequence). With V trimmed by 1 base and J by 9 bases, 4 bases remained unmatched. As DNA, the CDR3 is TGTGCCAGCAGCCAAGGAACAGGGGGCTCTGAGCAGTTCTTC. It encodes CASSQGTGGSEQFF.

V gene TRBV5-4 combines with J gene TRBJ1-1, with a possible D match to TRBD1 (5 bases). Looked up from germline, CDR1 is SGHNT and CDR2 is YYREEE (reference sequence). The length of the CDR3 is 13 residues. V lost 4 bases, J lost 1 base, and 8 bases lay in between. CDR3 nucleotides: TGTGCCAGCAGCCTGGGGCGGAACACTGAAGCTTTCTTT. Translating gives CASSLGRNTEAFF.